The 8 T cell receptor beta chains below all came from one sample that was sequenced in a study of cytomegalovirus exposure and HLA in healthy donors. The PCR used 60 Vbeta and 13 Jbeta primers. Sequencing used immunoSEQ multiplex PCR; TCRdb keeps in-frame clones, though not all of them. The sample has more than 80,000 clones; 60% to 65% are singletons. Sequenced: PBMCs. The receptors originated from a human donor in good health.

The V gene is TRBV16, the J gene TRBJ1-6; maybe TRBD1 (6 bases). The germline V and J ends were trimmed by 2 bases and 7 bases, with 9 bases remaining between them. There are 14 residues in the CDR3. Germline loops: CDR1 KGHSY, CDR2 FQNENV. The CDR3 reads CASSQRGANSPLHF. The CDR3, as DNA: TGTGCCAGCAGCCAACGGGGGGCGAATTCACCCCTCCACTTT. The full variable domain, with the rest looked up from reference TRBV16 and TRBJ1-6, is GEEVAQTPKHLVRGEGQKAKLYCAPIKGHSYVFWYQQVLKNEFKFLISFQNENVFDETGMPKERFSAKCLPNSPCSLEIQATKLEDSAVYFCASSQRGANSPLHFGNGTRLTVT.

The CDR3 is CASSLGGESYEQYF. The CDR3 nucleotides read TGTGCCAGCAGCTTAGGCGGCGAGAGCTACGAGCAGTACTTC. This chain links TRBV7-9 with TRBJ2-7; D not resolved. Between the trimmed V and J ends, which lost 1 base and 3 bases, there was a span of 10 bases. The CDR3 spans 14 residues. In germline, CDR1 is SEHNR, CDR2 FQNEAQ (reference sequence).

The V call is TRBV28, the J call TRBJ2-7; 8 nucleotides align to TRBD1. Germline V gene sequence: CDR1 MDHEN, CDR2 SYDVKM. There are 15 residues in the CDR3. V lost 7 bases, J lost 0 bases, and 8 bases stayed unmatched. The DNA for the CDR3 is TGTGCCAGCACCGACTCCAGGGGGCCCTCCTACGAGCAGTACTTC. Translating it yields CASTDSRGPSYEQYF.

The chain links TRBV19 to TRBJ1-1, with D unresolved. CDR3 length equals 15 residues. Germline V gives CDR1 LNHDA, CDR2 SQIVND (reference sequence). Between the trimmed V and J ends, which lost 5 bases and 5 bases, there was a span of 18 bases. The CDR3 loop is CASSYPRGKGTEAFF. CDR3 nucleotide sequence: TGTGCCAGTAGTTATCCGCGAGGGAAGGGAACTGAAGCTTTCTTT.

This clone was detected a few times. The chain couples TRBV5-1 to TRBJ1-1, with a possible D match to TRBD1 (6 bases). The CDR3 consists of 13 residues. With 4 bases removed from V and 13 bases from J, the gap between germline ends came to 20 bases. CDR1 SGHRS and CDR2 YFSETQ come from the germline V gene. The CDR3 nucleotides are TGCGCCAGCAGCGTGGACAGACACACCTCTATTTTCTTT. It specifies CASSVDRHTSIFF. Supplemented by reference TRBV5-1 and TRBJ1-1, the full variable domain reads KAGVTQTPRYLIKTRGQQVTLSCSPISGHRSVSWYQQTPGQGLQFLFEYFSETQRNKGNFPGRFSGRQFSNSRSEMNVSTLELGDSALYLCASSVDRHTSIFFGQGTRLTVV.

This CDR3 is CASSFGGGSWEKLFF. The CDR3 DNA reads as TGTGCCAGCAGCTTCGGAGGGGGCTCTTGGGAAAAACTGTTTTTT. The chain has TRBV7-2 and TRBJ1-4; 7 bases line up with TRBD1. The CDR3 contains 15 residues. Trimming took 3 bases from V and 8 from J; bases not matched to a gene: 9. Germline CDR1 reads SGHTA; CDR2 reads FQGNSA. Full variable domain (missing parts from reference TRBV7-2 and TRBJ1-4): GAGVSQSPSNKVTEKGKDVELRCDPISGHTALYWYRQSLGQGLEFLIYFQGNSAPDKSGLPSDRFSAERTGGSVSTLTIQRTQQEDSAVYLCASSFGGGSWEKLFFGSGTQLSVL.

The chain is built from TRBV10-3 and TRBJ2-5, with 10 bases aligning to TRBD2. Germline CDR1 reads ENHRY; CDR2 reads SYGVKD. This CDR3 is built from 15 residues. J gave up 0 bases and V 5 bases, and 3 bases lay outside the gene matches. CDR3 DNA sequence: TGTGCCATCAGTCATGGACTAGCGGACCAAGAGACCCAGTACTTC. Translated: CAISHGLADQETQYF.

The J gene is TRBJ1-2, the V gene TRBV7-9; TRBD1 matches 7 bases. Germline V gives CDR1 SEHNR, CDR2 FQNEAQ (reference sequence). The CDR3 totals 12 residues. The junction had 4 bases not matched to a gene; V was cut back by 5 bases and J by 7 bases. The CDR3 DNA reads as TGTGCCAGCAGCCGACAGGGAGGTGGCTACACCTTC. It translates to CASSRQGGGYTF.